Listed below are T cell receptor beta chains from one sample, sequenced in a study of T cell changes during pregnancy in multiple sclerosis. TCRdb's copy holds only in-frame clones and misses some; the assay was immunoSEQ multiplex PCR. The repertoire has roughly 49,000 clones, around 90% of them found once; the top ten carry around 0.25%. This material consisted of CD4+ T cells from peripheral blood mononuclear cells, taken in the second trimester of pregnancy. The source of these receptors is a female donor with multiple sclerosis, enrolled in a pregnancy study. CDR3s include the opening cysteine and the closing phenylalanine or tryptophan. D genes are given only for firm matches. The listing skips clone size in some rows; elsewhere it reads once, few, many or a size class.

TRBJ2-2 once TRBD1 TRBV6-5 TGTGCCACTGGTGCGGGACAGGGGGACACCGGGGAGCTGTTTTTT CATGAGQGDTGELFF
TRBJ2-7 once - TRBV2 TGTGCCAGCAGTTTCCAAAGGAGAGCCGCCGCCCCGGTTCGAGGAGGCAGCTCCTACGAGCAGTACTTC CASSFQRRAAAPVRGGSSYEQYF
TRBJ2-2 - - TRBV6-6 TGTGCCAGCAGGCCCCAGGGGAGGAACACCGGGGAGCTGTTTTTT CASRPQGRNTGELFF
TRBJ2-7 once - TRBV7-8 TGTGCCAGCACTGAGGGGCGCGGGATTTCCTACGAGCAGTACTTC CASTEGRGISYEQYF
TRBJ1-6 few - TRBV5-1 TGCGCCAGCAGCTTGTCAAGCGGTTCACCCCTCCACTTT CASSLSSGSPLHF
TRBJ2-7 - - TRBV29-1 TGCAGCGTTGAAGATCGGCGGGGAGGAGACGAGCAGTACTTC CSVEDRRGGDEQYF
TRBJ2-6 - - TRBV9 TGTGCCAGCAGCGCTTCCGTCTTTGGGGCCAACGTCCTGACTTTC CASSASVFGANVLTF
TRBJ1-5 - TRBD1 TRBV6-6 TGTGCCAGCAGGCCCCCAGACAGGGATCCTCATCAGCCCCAGCATTTT CASRPPDRDPHQPQHF
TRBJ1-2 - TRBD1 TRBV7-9 TGTGCCAGCAGCACAGAGGGACAGGGGGTGGGCAACTATGGCTACACCTTC CASSTEGQGVGNYGYTF
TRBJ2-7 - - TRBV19 TGTGCCAGCCAGGGTCGCTACGAGCAGTACTTC CASQGRYEQYF
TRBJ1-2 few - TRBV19 TGTGCCAGTAGTATCCAGGGCGGATACACCTTC CASSIQGGYTF
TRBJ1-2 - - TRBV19 TGTGCCAGTAGTATCTCAGGGAATGGCTACACCTTC CASSISGNGYTF
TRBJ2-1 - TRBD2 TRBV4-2 TGTGCCAGCAGCCTTGTACTAGCGGGGGGGCTAAATGAGCAGTTCTTC CASSLVLAGGLNEQFF
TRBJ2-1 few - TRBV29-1 TGCAGCGTTCAGCAACGAGGTGCCTACAATGAGCAGTTCTTC CSVQQRGAYNEQFF
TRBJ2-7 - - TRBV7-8 TGTGCCAGCAGCTCACCGGGGTGGGAGGTCGACTACGAGCAGTACTTC CASSSPGWEVDYEQYF
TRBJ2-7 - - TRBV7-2 TGTGCCAGCAGCTTAGCGGGGGGACCAGAGCAGTACTTC CASSLAGGPEQYF
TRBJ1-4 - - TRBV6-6 TGTGCCAGCATCTACGGACAGAACACTAATGAAAAACTGTTTTTT CASIYGQNTNEKLFF
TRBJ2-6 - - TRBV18 TGTGCCAGCTCGAACGGACAGCCCGGGTCGGGGGCCAACGTCCTGACTTTC CASSNGQPGSGANVLTF
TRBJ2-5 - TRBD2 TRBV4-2 TGTGCCAGCAGCCAAGTTAGCGGGGGGGCGGTGGGCCAAGAGACCCAGTACTTC CASSQVSGGAVGQETQYF
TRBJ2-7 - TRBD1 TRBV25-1 TGTGCCAGCAGTTCCTGGGCAGAGGGACAGGGGGCCGAGCAGTACTTC CASSSWAEGQGAEQYF
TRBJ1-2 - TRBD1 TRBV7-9 TGTGCCAGCAGCTCTGGGGCCTTAGGCAGGGGGCGATTTTATGGCTACACCTTC CASSSGALGRGRFYGYTF
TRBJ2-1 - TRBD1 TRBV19 TGTGCCAGTAAAGGGACAGGGGAGTATGAGCAGTTCTTC CASKGTGEYEQFF
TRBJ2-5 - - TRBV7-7 TGTGCTAGCAGCACGACAGGTGGGGCAGAGACCCAGTACTTC CASSTTGGAETQYF
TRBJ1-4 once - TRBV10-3 TGTGCCATCAGTGAGTCCCTTAACTGGGTTCGACAGAATGAAAAACTGTTTTTT CAISESLNWVRQNEKLFF
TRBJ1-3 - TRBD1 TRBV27 TGTGCCAGCAGTCCCCTCAAGACAGGGGGAAACACCATATATTTT CASSPLKTGGNTIYF
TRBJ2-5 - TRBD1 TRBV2 TGTGCCAGCAGGGATGACAGGGCCGAGACCCAGTACTTC CASRDDRAETQYF
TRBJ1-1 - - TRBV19 TGTGCCAGTAAGGGAGGCACTGAAGCTTTCTTT CASKGGTEAFF
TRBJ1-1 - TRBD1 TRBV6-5 TGTGCCAGCAGTTTGACAGGGGTTAAAGCTTTCTTT CASSLTGVKAFF
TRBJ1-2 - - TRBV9 TGTGCCAGCAGCGACGGTACCACTAAACAGGCGTATGGCTACACCTTC CASSDGTTKQAYGYTF
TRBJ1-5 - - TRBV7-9 TGTGCCAGCAGCTCGGACAGCTTTGAACAGCCCCAGCATTTT CASSSDSFEQPQHF
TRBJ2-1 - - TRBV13 TGTGCCAGCAGCCTAAATATGGGGGGATCCTACAATGAGCAGTTCTTC CASSLNMGGSYNEQFF
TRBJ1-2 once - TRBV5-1 TGCGCCAGCAGCTCATTGCAGGGAGGAAACGGCGCCGGCCGGTACACCTTC CASSSLQGGNGAGRYTF
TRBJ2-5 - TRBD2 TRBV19 TGTGCCAGTAGCCCCGCCGCCGGGACTAGCGGATGGCAAGAGACCCAGTACTTC CASSPAAGTSGWQETQYF
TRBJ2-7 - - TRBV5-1 TGCGCCAGCAGCTTGACAGGTGAATCCTACGAGCAGTACTTC CASSLTGESYEQYF
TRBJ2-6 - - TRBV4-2 TGTGCCAGCAGCCAAGAAGGTTTCGGGACTGACCCCTCTGGGGCCAACGTCCTGACTTTC CASSQEGFGTDPSGANVLTF
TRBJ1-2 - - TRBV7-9 TGTGCCAGCAGCTTAAATAGTCAATATGGCTACACCTTC CASSLNSQYGYTF
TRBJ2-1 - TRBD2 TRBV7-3 TGTGCCAGCAGCCTAACTAGCGGGGGGACCGATGAGCAGTTCTTC CASSLTSGGTDEQFF
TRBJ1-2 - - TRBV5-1 TGCGCCAGCAGCCCTAGGGCGGGGGCGGTTTATGGCTACACCTTC CASSPRAGAVYGYTF
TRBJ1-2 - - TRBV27 TGTGCCAGCAGTACTATCGGAGGGGACGGCTACACCTTC CASSTIGGDGYTF
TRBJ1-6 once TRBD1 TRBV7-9 TGTGCCAGCAGCTTACGACAGGGGGGCCATTCACCCCTCCACTTT CASSLRQGGHSPLHF
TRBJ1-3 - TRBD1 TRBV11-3 TGTGCCAGCAGCCCTGGACAGGGCCCTGGAAACACCATATATTTT CASSPGQGPGNTIYF
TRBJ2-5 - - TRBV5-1 TGCGCCAGCAGGTCAGGGGACGGAGAGACCCAGTACTTC CASRSGDGETQYF